This TCR beta chain was captured by sequencing in a study of blood T cells in healthy people across ages. Findings and caveats of the study: Across samples, TCR beta diversity tracked strongly with naive T cell percentage. When set beside aged donors, long-lived donors presented more naive CD4+ cells and higher diversity.

V was cut by 1 base and J by 7 bases, with 16 bases left in between. CDR3 length equals 16 residues. Germline CDR1 and CDR2: MGHRA and YSYEKL. Then a second PCR, running about 6 to 12 cycles, was carried out with a sample-barcoded 5' primer and a J-beta primer mix. A 12-random-nucleotide template-switch adaptor tagged each cDNA molecule. TCRdb reprocessed the 5' RACE reads via MiXCR and lists one record per CDR3 protein. The sample lists 600,000 to 850,000 distinct CDR3 sequences; approximately 25% were seen once. In this sample, this clonotype turned up a few times. The antigen remains unidentified. The data also belong to a second study, concerning T cells of mothers and their children.

What was sequenced was blood. The source is a boy aged 5-17 years in good health. This chain joins TRBV4-1 and TRBJ1-4; D is possibly TRBD1 (6 bases). The CDR3 loop reads CASSQGLSQGGEKLFF. CDR3 coding DNA: TGCGCCAGCAGCCAAGGGCTCAGCCAAGGGGGTGAAAAACTGTTTTTT.